A selection of T cell receptor beta chains follows, all from one sample in a study of control samples from healthy donors and cancer patients. The data were produced by immunoSEQ multiplex PCR, yet TCRdb's version contains in-frame clones alone and is incomplete. The table records tens of thousands of clones, about 90% of them present only once. Sequenced sample: blood. Receptor source: a woman aged 50 to 65 in good health. The CDR3 runs from the conserved cysteine through the conserved F or W. The D gene is left open where the match is weak.

- | TRBJ2-7 | TRBV6-5 | CASGDFYEQYF
TRBD2 | TRBJ2-7 | TRBV29-1 | CSVALGLAGSYEQYF
- | TRBJ2-7 | TRBV4-1 | CASSQGPASSYEQYF
- | TRBJ1-6 | TRBV6-5 | CASSFTVGYNSPLHF
- | TRBJ2-2 | TRBV4-1 | CASSPFRWGERNTGELFF
- | TRBJ1-2 | TRBV30 | CAWSTTNYGYTF
- | TRBJ1-1 | TRBV18 | CASSPYRDPEAFF
TRBD2 | TRBJ2-7 | TRBV7-8 | CASSLGLAAAGSYEQYF
TRBD1 | TRBJ1-5 | TRBV28 | CASTRVGTGDGQPQHF
TRBD2 | TRBJ2-5 | TRBV3-1/TRBV3-2 | CASSQSQRELWETQYF
TRBD2 | TRBJ2-7 | TRBV7-8 | CASSSRLAGGYEQYF
- | TRBJ2-5 | TRBV24-1 | CATSGEQGGGKETQYF
TRBD1 | TRBJ2-2 | TRBV5-1 | CASSSGGTGITGELFF
- | TRBJ2-4 | TRBV7-2 | CASSKGTDGIQYF
TRBD2 | TRBJ2-7 | TRBV5-1 | CASSPGLAGGPHEQYF
- | TRBJ1-2 | TRBV30 | CAWSLRRDYGYTF
- | TRBJ2-1 | TRBV11-3 | CASSLASSDRTQFF
- | TRBJ1-2 | TRBV19 | CASSVGPRGGYTF
- | TRBJ2-2 | TRBV19 | CASSLLMTGELFF
- | TRBJ2-2 | TRBV24-1 | CATSDRTVNTGELFF
TRBD1 | TRBJ2-1 | TRBV24-1 | CATSDWTGQFF
TRBD1 | TRBJ1-2 | TRBV4-1 | CASSQEAAGGNYGYTF
- | TRBJ2-3 | TRBV16 | CASSQSHTDTQYF
- | TRBJ1-1 | TRBV18 | CASSLSGGNTEAFF
TRBD1 | TRBJ2-6 | TRBV6-5 | CASRTGGSGANVLTF
- | TRBJ2-3 | TRBV7-9 | CASSLDLVADTQYF
- | TRBJ1-1 | TRBV29-1 | CSVEVYGLSRVDDEAFF
- | TRBJ1-2 | TRBV7-9 | CASSPTQGGYTF
TRBD2 | TRBJ2-1 | TRBV7-2 | CASSSLAGARNEQFF
- | TRBJ1-5 | TRBV28 | CASNYGQTNQPQHF
TRBD2 | TRBJ2-3 | TRBV4-1 | CASSQRSSGVADTQYF
- | TRBJ2-7 | TRBV2 | CASSASAEQYF
TRBD1 | TRBJ2-2 | TRBV7-9 | CASSWDSHTGELFF
TRBD1 | TRBJ2-6 | TRBV24-1 | CATRQGEGANVLTF
- | TRBJ1-4 | TRBV5-8 | CASSLMGGALTNEKLFF
TRBD1 | TRBJ1-5 | TRBV19 | CASSEKGANQPQHF
TRBD1 | TRBJ2-7 | TRBV4-1 | CASSQPGQVSYEQYF
- | TRBJ1-5 | TRBV19 | CASSILILQPQHF